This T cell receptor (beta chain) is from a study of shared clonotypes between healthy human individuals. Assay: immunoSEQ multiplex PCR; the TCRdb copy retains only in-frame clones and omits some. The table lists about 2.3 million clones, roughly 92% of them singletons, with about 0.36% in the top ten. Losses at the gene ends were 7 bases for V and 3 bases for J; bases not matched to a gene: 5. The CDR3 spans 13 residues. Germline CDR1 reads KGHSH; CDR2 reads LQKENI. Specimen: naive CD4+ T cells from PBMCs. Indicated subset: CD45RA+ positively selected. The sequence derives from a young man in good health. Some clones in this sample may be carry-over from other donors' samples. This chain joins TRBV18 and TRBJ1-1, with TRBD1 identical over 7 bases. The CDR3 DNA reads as TGTGCCAGCTTCCAAGGGGGCTACACTGAAGCTTTCTTT. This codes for CASFQGGYTEAFF.